This TCR beta chain was sequenced during a study of blood T cell repertoires in COVID-19 (dated by TCRdb to 2018 to 2020). At the level of the whole study: Samples covering the acute and convalescent phases of COVID-19 were provided by collaborators in the United States, Italy and Spain. The material from the prospective study consisted of cDNA or gDNA derived from T cells, B-cell-depleted T cells, or PBMCs. Deeply sampled blood TCRbeta repertoires from subjects exposed to, actively infected with, or recovered from COVID-19 were included in the dataset. A freely available public database, intended as a resource for researchers studying the immune response to SARS-CoV-2, is where the repertoires were released. The samples were drawn from two sources: the first 160 participants of the ongoing ImmuneRACE study, and over 950 subjects contributed by 6 global collaborators. A de-identified subject ID, COVID-19 status, age in years and sex were almost always included in the sample metadata. Where HLA class I and class II types were available, the types were taken from metadata supplied by the sample provider, not from assay-based typing. Summary of the overall study and its limitations: Clinical and demographic metadata were provided uncurated, with the amount varying by source and participant.

Worth noting for this clone: The antigen it recognizes is unknown. No quality values exist for individual bases; no much larger clone is one base distant.

The CDR3 contains 12 residues, cysteine and phenylalanine counted. The DNA shown is the 36-base CDR3, in frame from base 1. Taken from the germline V gene, the CDR1 and CDR2 loops are MNHEY and SVGAGI. V loses 2 bases of germline sequence and J loses 8 bases, and the interval between the two ends is 9 bases. TCRbeta CDR3 regions were amplified from genomic DNA using the immunoSEQ Assay, a bias-controlled multiplex PCR. In the paper's pipeline: Within the assay, amplification of reference gene primers was used to estimate how many nucleated cells each sample contained. To quantify the absolute abundance of each unique TCRbeta CDR3 rearrangement, sequence reads were collapsed and filtered. For each sample, productive Simpson clonality was calculated by taking the square root of Simpson's diversity index across productive rearrangements. The source is immuneACCESS, and TCRdb retained only in-frame sequences with V and J called. Part of the clones is not carried over; for the studies checked, unresolved V genes explain less than half of this, and the remainder is unexplained. V, J and clone size reflect that table, while D and trimming were determined from the DNA. The sample records around 160,000 clones, roughly 93% of which are singletons. The ten largest clones capture about 2% of the sample.

At one collaborating source in Seattle, patients were enrolled during active infection and were followed longitudinally through the course of disease. The collaborating institutions used their own protocols to collect whole blood in K2EDTA tubes. For TCRbeta analysis, collaborators shipped samples in one of three forms: frozen whole blood, isolated PBMCs, or DNA extracted from either of those sample types. The sample comprised peripheral blood. The chain was built from TRBV6-5 and TRBJ1-2, and possibly TRBD1, on 5 matching bases. The receptor's source is a woman aged 55-70 years with COVID-19, enrolled during active disease. In nucleotides, the sequence is TGTGCCAGCAGTTACGGGGGGGAAGGCTACACCTTC. This gives the protein CASSYGGEGYTF.